These 13 T cell receptor beta chains originate from one sample sequenced in a study of shared clonotypes between healthy human individuals. Generated by immunoSEQ multiplex PCR, the TCRdb table keeps only in-frame clones and is missing some. The table includes more than 500,000 clones, about 95% detected once. Naivety among CD8 cells was defined by CD45RO negativity and positive CCR7 selection, thereby excluding terminally differentiated effector memory CD45RA+ cells. The sample comprised naive CD8+ T cells sorted from blood. Receptor source: a woman in her twenties or thirties in good health.

The chain combines TRBV7-9 with TRBJ2-3; no reliable D call. Germline CDR1 reads SEHNR; CDR2 reads FQNEAQ (reference sequence). Trimming shortened V by 2 bases and J by 5 bases, and 23 bases separated the two germline ends. There are 18 residues in the CDR3. CDR3 DNA sequence: TGTGCCAGCAGCTTATCCTGGGCTCCCTCAAATCTCGGAGATACGCAGTATTTT. Translating it yields CASSLSWAPSNLGDTQYF.

The chain links TRBV9 to TRBJ1-4; D call uncertain. Per the germline V gene, CDR1 is SGDLS and CDR2 is YYNGEE. V dropped 4 bases and J dropped 3 bases, with 16 bases sitting between them. This CDR3 has 16 amino acids. In DNA, the CDR3 is TGTGCCAGCAGCACCCGACCTCGCGGAGCTAATGAAAAACTGTTTTTT. It specifies CASSTRPRGANEKLFF.

This clone was found a few times. The chain recombines TRBV19 with TRBJ1-5; a possible D gene is TRBD1 (5 bases). Germline-derived CDR1 and CDR2 are LNHDA and SQIVND (reference sequence). The CDR3 spans 14 residues. V was clipped by 2 bases and J by 2 bases, with 7 bases between them. Here the CDR3 reads CASSIRDGNQPQHF. For the CDR3, the DNA is TGTGCCAGTAGTATAAGGGACGGCAATCAGCCCCAGCATTTT.

The chain is built from TRBV7-9 and TRBJ2-1; D ambiguous. The germline V and J ends were trimmed by 1 base and 8 bases, with 6 bases remaining between them. The CDR3 sequence is 12 residues long. Germline CDR1 is SEHNR and CDR2 is FQNEAQ (reference sequence). As DNA, the CDR3 is TGTGCCAGCAGCTTAGACTCCTATGAGCAGTTCTTC. Amino acid sequence: CASSLDSYEQFF.

This chain connects TRBV6-4 to TRBJ2-3; TRBD2 agrees at 11 bases. The ends lost 3 bases at V and 7 bases at J; junction bases unmatched: 3. From germline, CDR1 is MRHNA and CDR2 SNTAGT. The CDR3 extends over 14 amino acids. The CDR3 region is CASSEGLAGYTQYF. Written as DNA, the CDR3 is TGTGCCAGCAGTGAAGGACTAGCGGGCTATACGCAGTATTTT.

This rearrangement joins TRBV11-3 to TRBJ2-7; 7 bases line up with TRBD2. CDR3 length: 14 residues. Germline lookup yields CDR1 SGHNT and CDR2 YENEEA. The trim removed 1 base at V and 7 bases at J, leaving 7 bases unmatched. The DNA for the CDR3 is TGTGCCAGCAGCTTAGCGGGAGGAGGAGGAGAGCAGTACTTC. Translated: CASSLAGGGGEQYF.

The rearrangement uses TRBV7-6 and TRBJ2-5; D is uncertain. The last part of the DNA fits TRBJ2-7 better; the J call may be wrong. The CDR3 is 12 residues long. Germline loops: CDR1 SGHVS, CDR2 FNYEAQ. The CDR3 sequence is CASSSLLDEQYF. The CDR3 bases are TGTGCCAGCAGCTCCCTCTTGGACGAGCAGTACTTC.

V is TRBV5-8 and J is TRBJ2-3; D remains ambiguous. Trimming stripped 2 bases from V and 1 base from J, with 2 bases between. Germline V gene sequence: CDR1 SGHTS, CDR2 YDEGEE. The CDR3 consists of 12 residues. CDR3 sequence: CASSFGTDTQYF. For the CDR3, the DNA is TGTGCCAGCAGCTTCGGCACAGATACGCAGTATTTT.

The chain carries TRBV14 and TRBJ2-2; D not resolved. V lost 3 bases to trimming and J lost 7 bases, with 12 bases between them. This CDR3 is built from 14 residues. Looked up from germline, CDR1 is SGHDN and CDR2 is FVKESK. The CDR3 spells CASSHVHLHGELFF. CDR3 in DNA: TGTGCCAGCAGCCACGTCCATTTACACGGGGAGCTGTTTTTT.

The chain joins TRBV27 to TRBJ1-1; weak D call: TRBD1 (6 bases). The V gene lost 5 bases and the J gene lost 11 bases, with 15 bases spanning the gap. Germline V gives CDR1 MNHEY, CDR2 SMNVEV (reference sequence). This CDR3 has 12 amino acids. In DNA, the CDR3 is TGTGCCAGCAGTGACCGGGGGGCCGTCGCTTTCTTT. Encoded protein: CASSDRGAVAFF.

This rearrangement joins TRBV27 to TRBJ1-3; TRBD1 is a possible D gene (5 bases). CDR3 length: 14 residues. V was clipped by 2 bases and J by 2 bases, with 7 bases between them. Looked up from germline, CDR1 is MNHEY and CDR2 is SMNVEV (reference sequence). CDR3 region: CASSLRGAGNTIYF. In DNA, the CDR3 is TGTGCCAGCAGTTTACGGGGGGCTGGAAACACCATATATTTT.

The gene calls are TRBV4-1 and TRBJ2-1; D possibly corresponds to TRBD2 (6 bases). V dropped 3 bases and J dropped 8 bases, with 20 bases sitting between them. The CDR3 has 16 amino acids. In germline, CDR1 is MGHRA, CDR2 YSYEKL. The CDR3 DNA reads as TGCGCCAGCAGCCAGTTAGTAGCGGAAAGAGGTGATGAGCAGTTCTTC. Translation: CASSQLVAERGDEQFF.

This chain joins TRBV27 and TRBJ2-1; 9 bases agree with TRBD1. Germline V gene sequence: CDR1 MNHEY, CDR2 SMNVEV (reference sequence). V was clipped by 8 bases and J by 5 bases; unmatched bases: 4. CDR3 length equals 13 residues. The CDR3 here is CASEDRGHNEQFF. The CDR3 DNA follows: TGTGCCAGCGAGGACAGGGGCCACAATGAGCAGTTCTTC.